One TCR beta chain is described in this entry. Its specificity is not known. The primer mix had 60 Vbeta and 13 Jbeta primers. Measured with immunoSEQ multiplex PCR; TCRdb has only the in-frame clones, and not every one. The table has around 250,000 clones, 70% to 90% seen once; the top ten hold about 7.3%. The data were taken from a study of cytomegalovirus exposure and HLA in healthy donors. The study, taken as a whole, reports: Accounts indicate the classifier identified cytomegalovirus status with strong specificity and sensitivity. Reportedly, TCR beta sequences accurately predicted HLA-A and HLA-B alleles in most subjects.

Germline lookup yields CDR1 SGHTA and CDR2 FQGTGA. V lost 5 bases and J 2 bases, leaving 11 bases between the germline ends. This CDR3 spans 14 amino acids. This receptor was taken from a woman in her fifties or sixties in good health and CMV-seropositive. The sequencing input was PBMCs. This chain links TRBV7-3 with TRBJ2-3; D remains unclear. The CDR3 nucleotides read TGTGCCAGCAGCCCCAACTCGATCACAGATACGCAGTATTTT. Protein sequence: CASSPNSITDTQYF.